What follows describes a single TCR beta chain. What it binds is not known. TRB cDNA was prepared as libraries by UMI-labeled 5' RACE. Reprocessing the 5' RACE reads, TCRdb reports a single entry for every CDR3 protein and omits DNA. Its clone listing holds some 150,000 distinct CDR3 sequences. Every CD8+ T cell subset underwent triplicate sorting at roughly 320,000 cells apiece. This CDR3 region has 14 residues. Germline V CDR1 and CDR2: SGHRS, YFSETQ. This specimen belongs to a study of CXCR3-negative and CXCR3-positive naive CD8 T cells. Study-wide results and caveats: Memory CD8+ cells showed much lower diversity, while both naive subsets displayed comparably high diversity. Greater hydrophobicity was found in TRB CDR3s of CXCR3-positive naive cells than of CXCR3-negative naive cells.

This chain joins TRBV5-1 and TRBJ1-6; TCRdb's assignment of TRBD1 cannot be checked, as there is no DNA. Sequencing was performed on naive CXCR3+ CD8+ T cells from blood. Indicated subset: CD45RO-CCR7+CD27+CD95- naive CD8+ T cells expressing CXCR3 (TNR3+). The clonotype originates from a human donor in good health. Some clones in this sample may be carry-over from other donors' samples. CDR3 sequence reads: CASSVQQGGSPLHF.